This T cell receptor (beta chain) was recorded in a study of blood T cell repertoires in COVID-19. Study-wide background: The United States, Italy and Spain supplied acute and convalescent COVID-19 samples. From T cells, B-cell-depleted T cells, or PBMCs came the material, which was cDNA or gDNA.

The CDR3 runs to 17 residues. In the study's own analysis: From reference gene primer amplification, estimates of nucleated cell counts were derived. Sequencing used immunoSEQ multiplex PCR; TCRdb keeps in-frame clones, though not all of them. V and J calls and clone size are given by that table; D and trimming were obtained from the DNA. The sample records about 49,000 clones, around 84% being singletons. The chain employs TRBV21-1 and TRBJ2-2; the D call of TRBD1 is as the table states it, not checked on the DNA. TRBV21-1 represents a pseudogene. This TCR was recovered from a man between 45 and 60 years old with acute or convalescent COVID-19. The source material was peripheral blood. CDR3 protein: CASSKERGQGFTGELFF. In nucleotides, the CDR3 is TGTGCCAGCAGCAAAGAGAGGGGACAGGGATTCACCGGGGAGCTGTTTTTT.